A single sample is the source of the 9 T cell receptor beta chains below, sequenced in a study of T cells after somatic rescue of genetic block (dated by TCRdb to about 2020). Libraries were built with the immunoSEQ multiplex PCR assay. TCRdb obtained this table from immuneACCESS and retained in-frame rearrangements with V and J assigned. These tables miss some clones; where compared with another copy, unresolved V genes account for less than half of the shortfall, and the remainder is unexplained. The sample profile shows around 67,000 clones; roughly 91% of them were found once. The ten largest account for less than 3.5% of the sample. The sequenced material came from peripheral blood mononuclear cells (PBMCs). These receptors originate from a man aged 25 to 45.

The rearrangement links TRBV5-4 to TRBJ2-2; a possible D gene is TRBD1 (5 bases). The CDR3 extends over 16 amino acids. The ends were cut back, 0 bases at V and 6 bases at J, with 15 bases in the middle. The germline V gene encodes CDR1 SGHNT and CDR2 YYREEE (reference sequence). CDR3 coding DNA: TGTGCCAGCAGCTTGGATCGGAGAAGGGGCCCCGGGGAGCTGTTTTTT. This encodes CASSLDRRRGPGELFF.

This chain connects TRBV7-2 to TRBJ2-2; 9 bases map to TRBD2. The CDR3 is 17 residues long. The trim removed 5 bases at V and 4 bases at J, leaving 11 bases unmatched. The V gene's germline CDR1 is SGHTA and CDR2 FQGNSA. In DNA form, the CDR3 reads TGTGCCAGCAGCCCCGGCCTAGCGGGATTGGGCACCGGGGAGCTGTTTTTT. It specifies CASSPGLAGLGTGELFF.

V usage is TRBV2 and J usage is TRBJ2-7; D is ambiguous. CDR3 length: 11 amino acids. The germline V and J ends were trimmed by 6 bases and 3 bases, with 6 bases remaining between them. Germline V CDR1 and CDR2: SNHLY, FYNNEI. In nucleotides, the CDR3 is TGTGCCAGCAGGCCGTACTACGAGCAGTACTTC. This sequence encodes CASRPYYEQYF.

This chain uses TRBV4-2 with TRBJ1-5, with D maybe TRBD1 (6 bases). Deletions cut 4 bases from V and 4 bases from J, with 17 bases between. The CDR3 is 16 amino acids. The germline V gene encodes CDR1 LGHNA and CDR2 YNFKEQ. The CDR3 DNA is TGTGCCAGCAGCCCCTCGGCACAGGGTGGTAATCAGCCCCAGCATTTT. The encoded protein is CASSPSAQGGNQPQHF.

The CDR3 DNA reads as TGTGCCAGTAGGACGACTGGGCAGGGCGGCGAGCAGTACTTC. Its protein is CASRTTGQGGEQYF. The genes are TRBV19 and TRBJ2-7, with D possibly matching TRBD1 (5 bases). The germline gives CDR1 LNHDA, CDR2 SQIVND (reference sequence). CDR3 length equals 14 residues. The germline V and J ends were trimmed by 6 bases and 6 bases, with 18 bases remaining between them.

The gene calls are TRBV7-9 and TRBJ1-2, with D hard to call. There are 14 residues in the CDR3. Germline V gene data show CDR1 as SEHNR and CDR2 as FQNEAQ (reference sequence). The germline V and J ends were trimmed by 2 bases and 2 bases, with 9 bases remaining between them. CDR3 DNA: TGTGCCAGCAGCTTATCCTCGGAAAACTATGGCTACACCTTC. Protein: CASSLSSENYGYTF.

CDR3 nucleotides: TGTGCCAGCAGCTTTGCGCCTGGGGACCCCCAGCATTTT. Protein sequence: CASSFAPGDPQHF. This chain joins TRBV7-9 and TRBJ1-5; tentative D call: TRBD1 (5 bases). The CDR3 consists of 13 residues. The ends were cut back, 3 bases at V and 10 bases at J, with 13 bases in the middle. Germline CDR1 reads SEHNR; CDR2 reads FQNEAQ (reference sequence).

The CDR3 sequence is CASTIDRGGAYEQYF. CDR3 nucleotide sequence: TGCGCCAGCACCATAGACAGGGGTGGTGCGTACGAGCAGTACTTC. This rearrangement joins TRBV5-1 to TRBJ2-7; 8 bases match TRBD1. V was clipped by 6 bases and J by 4 bases; unmatched bases: 12. The CDR3 runs to 15 residues. Germline CDR1 and CDR2: SGHRS and YFSETQ.

V gene TRBV2 combines with J gene TRBJ2-4; D is undetermined. The CDR3 is made up of 13 amino acids. Germline V CDR1 and CDR2: SNHLY, FYNNEI. Trimming shortened V by 2 bases and J by 8 bases, and 10 bases separated the two germline ends. This CDR3 reads CASSEHLDYIQYF. CDR3 nucleotide sequence: TGTGCCAGCAGTGAACATCTAGATTACATTCAGTACTTC. The whole variable domain, remainder taken from reference TRBV2 and TRBJ2-4, is EPEVTQTPSHQVTQMGQEVILRCVPISNHLYFYWYRQILGQKVEFLVSFYNNEISEKSEIFDDQFSVERPDGSNFTLKIRSTKLEDSAMYFCASSEHLDYIQYFGAGTRLSVL.